The subject of this entry is one T cell receptor (beta chain). The antigen is unknown. Two oligonucleotides, mixed equimolar, formed the beta constant-region primer covering TRBC1 and TRBC2. The ligated cDNA underwent four PCR rounds using SP2 and nested alpha and beta constant-region primers. TCRdb reanalysed the UMI-ligation and nested PCR reads using MiXCR and keeps one entry per CDR3 protein. Of approximately 140,000 distinct CDR3 sequences listed, roughly a fifth are singletons. This entry is derived from a study of naive and memory T cell subsets. General study findings and limits: Naive repertoires, especially CD8, held a few larger clonotypes, possibly memory cells re-expressing CD45RA.

The sequencing sample was made of naive CD8+ T cells from blood. The receptor's source is a human donor in good health.

The CDR3 sequence is CASSKETGDAGANVLTF. DNA for the CDR3: TGTGCCAGCAGCAAAGAAACAGGGGACGCTGGGGCCAACGTCCTGACTTTC. The chain employs TRBV21-1 and TRBJ2-6; no DNA check was done on the table's D call, TRBD1. TRBV21-1 is deemed a pseudogene. The CDR3 spans 17 residues.